The T cell receptor (beta chain) under discussion was sequenced for a study of technical replicates of blood from several donors. The data were produced by immunoSEQ multiplex PCR, yet TCRdb's version contains in-frame clones alone and is incomplete. Among 55,000 to 75,000 clones listed, about 95% were seen once. Germline V gene data show CDR1 as LGHNT and CDR2 as FRNRAP. The CDR3 runs 14 residues. Trimming removed 7 bases at V and 0 bases at J, with 7 bases between. The sequenced sample was PBMCs. The chain joins TRBV12-5 to TRBJ1-6, with no clear D. The source is a human donor in good health. Some clones in this sample may be carry-over from other donors' samples. The CDR3 protein is CASAVSSYNSPLHF. CDR3 DNA: TGTGCTAGTGCTGTGAGCTCCTATAATTCACCCCTCCACTTT.